A selection of T cell receptor beta chains follows, all from one sample in a study of prognosis after radiotherapy for stage I lung cancer. Using its own MiXCR run on the multiplex PCR reads, TCRdb lists one record per CDR3 protein. The sample shows some 36,000 distinct CDR3 sequences, approximately 24% of them seen only once. The starting material was PBMCs, obtained before or after stereotactic body radiation therapy (not recorded which). The origin of the receptors is a donor aged 50 or older with non-small cell lung cancer. Both conserved end residues are part of each CDR3. The D gene is left open where the match is weak. Clone size, where shown, is once, few, many, or a class for clones that have expanded.

. TRBJ2-7 TRBV20-1 TRBD2 TGCAGTGCTGAGAAAGGGCCTAGCGGATCCTACGAGCAGTACTTC CSAEKGPSGSYEQYF
many TRBJ1-2 TRBV4-1 . TGCGCCAGCAGCCAAGGAGCGGCCAGTAACTATGGCTACACCTTC CASSQGAASNYGYTF
. TRBJ1-2 TRBV20-1 TRBD1 TGCAGTGCTCCAGGGGGCTTGGGACGCTACACCTTT CSAPGGLGRYTF
. TRBJ1-2 TRBV7-2 . TGTGCCAGCAGCTTAGCGATATCGGGTTTGGGTGGCTACACCTTC CASSLAISGLGGYTF
. TRBJ1-6 TRBV28 . TGTGCCAGCACCGACCACAGTAGCTCCTATAATTCACCCCTCCACTTT CASTDHSSSYNSPLHF
many TRBJ2-1 TRBV11-2 TRBD2 TGTGCCAGCAGCCCCTTGCGGGGGGCCTACAATGAGCAGTTCTTC CASSPLRGAYNEQFF
many TRBJ2-5 TRBV7-9 . TGTGCCAGCAGCTTTAGTCAAGCAGAGGAGACCCAGTACTTC CASSFSQAEETQYF
many TRBJ1-1 TRBV29-1 . TGCAGCGCCGATAACGGGGCGGCCAACTGGGCTTTCTTT CSADNGAANWAFF
many TRBJ1-3 TRBV4-2 TRBD1 TGTGCCAGCAGCCGACGGACAGGGGGACGCTTTTCGGACTCTGGAAACACCATATATTTT CASSRRTGGRFSDSGNTIYF
many TRBJ1-5 TRBV5-1 . TGCGCCAGCAGCTTGGGGCAGGGAAACAATCAGCCCCAGCATTTT CASSLGQGNNQPQHF
many TRBJ2-1 TRBV10-3 . TGTGCCATCAGGGGGCCAGGGGACTACAATGAGCAGTTCTTC CAIRGPGDYNEQFF
many TRBJ1-5 TRBV19 . TGTGCCAGTAGTTCAAACTCGTATCAGCCCCAGCATTTT CASSSNSYQPQHF
many TRBJ1-1 TRBV28 . TGTGCCACAAGAGGAGATAGGACAGACCTTGAAGCTTTCTTT CATRGDRTDLEAFF
many TRBJ2-2 TRBV10-3 TRBD2 TGTGCCATCAGTGATACTAGCGGGAACACCGGGGAGCTGTTTTTT CAISDTSGNTGELFF
many TRBJ2-5 TRBV5-1 TRBD1 TGCGCCAGCAGCTATTCGACAGGGGGCATGGAGACCCAGTACTTC CASSYSTGGMETQYF
many TRBJ1-6 TRBV7-9 . TGTGCGAGCAGTGACCAGGGTTGGAATTCACCCCTCCACTTT CASSDQGWNSPLHF
many TRBJ1-2 TRBV29-1 TRBD1 TGCAGCGTTGCCCCTCCCCTGGGGACAGGGACAAGTTGGCGTGGCTACACCTTC CSVAPPLGTGTSWRGYTF
many TRBJ2-7 TRBV20-1 . TGCAGTGCTCTGAGCGGGCGTACCTACGAGCAGTACTTC CSALSGRTYEQYF
many TRBJ2-1 TRBV5-1 . TGCGCCAGCAGCCTCCGGGACGGCATCTACAATGAGCAGTTCTTC CASSLRDGIYNEQFF
many TRBJ2-3 TRBV2 . TGTGCCAGCAGTGGTTGGGGGGCCACAGATACGCAGTATTTT CASSGWGATDTQYF
many TRBJ2-3 TRBV28 . TGTGCCAGCCTAATGGGGCAGGTCCAGTATTTT CASLMGQVQYF
. TRBJ2-1 TRBV19 . TGTGCCAGTAGTGACGACAGGCAAGCCTACAATGAGCAGTTCTTC CASSDDRQAYNEQFF
few TRBJ2-1 TRBV5-4 . TGTGCCAGCAGCTTCAGGGGGGGGGCCAACAATGAGCAGTTCTTC CASSFRGGANNEQFF
many TRBJ2-3 TRBV7-2 . TGTGCCAGCAGCTTAGGTTCTACTGCCACAGATACGCAGTATTTT CASSLGSTATDTQYF
many TRBJ2-3 TRBV5-1 . TGCGCCAGCAGCTTGGAACGGCAGGGGTCAGATACGCAGTATTTT CASSLERQGSDTQYF
many TRBJ2-1 TRBV30 TRBD1 TGTGCCTGGAGTGTTGGATGGGGGACAGTCGTCCGCAATGAGCAGTTCTTC CAWSVGWGTVVRNEQFF
. TRBJ2-5 TRBV11-2 TRBD2 TGTGCCGGCGGCTTATCGGGCGGGGGGGTCCGGGAGACCCAGTACTTC CAGGLSGGGVRETQYF
many TRBJ1-1 TRBV5-1 . TGCGCCAGCAGCTCATCCTTTGACAGGAGAGGGGAAGCTTTCTTT CASSSSFDRRGEAFF
many TRBJ1-1 TRBV3-1 . TGTGCCAGCAGCCACAACAAGAACACTGAAGCTTTCTTT CASSHNKNTEAFF
many TRBJ2-1 TRBV19 . TGTGCCAGTAGCGCTCCGGCCCAGGGGAGGAGCTCCTACAATGAGCAGTTCTTC CASSAPAQGRSSYNEQFF
many TRBJ2-5 TRBV28 TRBD2 TGTGCCAGCAGCTCACCCGTGGAGGGAGGGCGGGCCCAGTACTTC CASSSPVEGGRAQYF
. TRBJ2-1 TRBV6-1 . TGTGCCAGCAATAAAATCGATCAGGGAAAGAAAAATGAGCAGTTCTTC CASNKIDQGKKNEQFF
many TRBJ2-3 TRBV4-1 . TGCGCCAGCAGCCAAGAAGCTAGCGCAGATACGCAGTATTTT CASSQEASADTQYF
many TRBJ1-1 TRBV29-1 . TGCAGCGTCAGAGAAAGTGACACTGAAGCTTTCTTT CSVRESDTEAFF
many TRBJ1-1 TRBV7-8 . TGTGCCAGCAGCTTGTTCGTGGGGACTGAAGCTTTCTTT CASSLFVGTEAFF
many TRBJ2-7 TRBV27 . TGTGCCAGCAGTTCCGGGAACGAGCAGTACTTC CASSSGNEQYF
many TRBJ2-7 TRBV11-2 . TGTGCCAGCAGCTTAGTGGAAAGGGACGGGCAGTACTTC CASSLVERDGQYF
many TRBJ2-5 TRBV6-1 . TGTGCCAGCAGGCGAGACAGCCAAGAGACCCAGTACTTC CASRRDSQETQYF
many TRBJ2-2 TRBV20-1 TRBD2 TGCAGTGCTAGAGAATGGCGGGAGGTGGGGACCGGGGAGCTGTTTTTT CSAREWREVGTGELFF
few TRBJ1-5 TRBV29-1 TRBD1 TGCAGCGTTGGGGGACAGGGGGGTCAGCCCCAGCATTTT CSVGGQGGQPQHF
many TRBJ2-5 TRBV20-1 TRBD2 TGCAGTGCACCGGAATCCACTAGCGACCAAGAGACCCAGTACTTC CSAPESTSDQETQYF
. TRBJ1-2 TRBV5-4 . TGTGCCAGCAGCTTGGCCCTGGATCCTAACTATGGCTACACCTTC CASSLALDPNYGYTF
many TRBJ1-2 TRBV20-1 TRBD1 TGCAGTGCTCTCGGGACAGGGAAGGGCTACACCTTC CSALGTGKGYTF
many TRBJ2-5 TRBV5-1 . TGCGCCAGCAGCCGTTATGGTTCGAGGGAGACCCAGTACTTC CASSRYGSRETQYF
many TRBJ2-1 TRBV5-1 . TGCGCCAGCAGCTTGGTCCTTGGGTCCGGCGAGCTAAAGAACAATGAGCAGTTCTTC CASSLVLGSGELKNNEQFF
medium-sized TRBJ2-7 TRBV5-1 TRBD1 TGCGCCAGCAGCTATCCGGGACAGGGCTACGAGCAGTACTTC CASSYPGQGYEQYF
many TRBJ2-7 TRBV11-1 . TGTGCCAGCAGCTTCCAACAGGTTCCCTACGAGCAGTACTTC CASSFQQVPYEQYF
many TRBJ1-3 TRBV10-3 TRBD1 TGTGCCACCTACCAGGGGGCGTCTGGAAACACCATATATTTT CATYQGASGNTIYF
many TRBJ2-7 TRBV18 . TGTGCCAGCTCATGGTCAGGTGAGCAGTACTTC CASSWSGEQYF
many TRBJ2-2 TRBV20-1 . TGCAGTGCTACCCCCAGTGGAAGGAACACCGGGGAGCTGTTTTTT CSATPSGRNTGELFF
many TRBJ2-2 TRBV14 . TGTGCCAGCAGCCCACTAAAGGACGGAATCAATCTCTCCGGGGAGCTGTTTTTT CASSPLKDGINLSGELFF
many TRBJ1-5 TRBV29-1 . TGCAGCGTTGCTCAGGGCGGCAATCAGCCCCAGCATTTT CSVAQGGNQPQHF
many TRBJ1-4 TRBV3-1 . TGTGCCAGCAGCCAAGCGCGGGGGTCCGGAAAACTGTTTTTT CASSQARGSGKLFF
medium-sized TRBJ2-7 TRBV20-1 TRBD1 TGCAGTGCTCCGACCCGGGACAGTCACTCCTACGAGCAGTACTTC CSAPTRDSHSYEQYF
many TRBJ2-7 TRBV5-1 . TGCGCCAGCAGCCCGAGAGGCCCCTACGAGCAGTACTTC CASSPRGPYEQYF
many TRBJ2-3 TRBV19 . TGTGCCAGTAGTGCAGGTACAGATACGCAGTATTTT CASSAGTDTQYF
many TRBJ1-2 TRBV20-1 . TGCAGGGCCTTCAGGGTCGACAGGAACCTACCCTCCGGCCTAAAATCCCCCACCCTCGACGGCTACACCTTC CRAFRVDRNLPSGLKSPTLDGYTF
many TRBJ1-5 TRBV9 . TGTGCCAGCAGCGTAGGGCAGGGTCACAATCAGCCCCAGCATTTT CASSVGQGHNQPQHF
many TRBJ2-2 TRBV7-3 TRBD2 TGTGCCAGCAGCTTAACGCCTAGCGGGGGCGCGAACACCGGGGAGCTGTTTTTT CASSLTPSGGANTGELFF
many TRBJ2-2 TRBV7-2 . TGTGCCAGCAGCCCCCCGACGGGGTCGACCGGGGAGCTGTTTTTT CASSPPTGSTGELFF